Shown below are 22 T cell receptor beta chains from a single sample sequenced in a study of blood T cell repertoires in COVID-19. Libraries were prepared by immunoSEQ multiplex PCR; TCRdb keeps only in-frame clonotypes and omits some of them. The data contain around 190,000 clones, 70% to 90% of them seen just once; the ten biggest clones take up roughly a sixth. Sequenced sample: peripheral blood. The receptors here all came from a man aged 45-65 years with COVID-19, enrolled during active disease.

V gene TRBV19 combines with J gene TRBJ2-1; 8 bases line up with TRBD2. The CDR3 extends over 17 amino acids. Germline V CDR1 and CDR2: LNHDA, SQIVND (reference sequence). J gave up 0 bases and V 2 bases, and 6 bases lay outside the gene matches. The CDR3 reads CASSIRVTSGSYNEQFF. CDR3 sequence (DNA): TGTGCCAGTAGTATAAGAGTTACTAGCGGCTCCTACAATGAGCAGTTCTTC.

The V and J genes are TRBV3-1 (or the pseudogene TRBV3-2) and TRBJ1-1, with D possibly matching TRBD1 (5 bases). Germline V gene data show CDR1 as LGHDT and CDR2 as YNNKEL (reference sequence). This CDR3 contains 14 residues. V lost 1 base, J lost 7 bases, and 13 bases lay in between. The CDR3 DNA is TGTGCCAGCAGCCAAGGATCGTCAGGGCTTGAAGCTTTCTTT. Its protein is CASSQGSSGLEAFF.

The chain couples TRBV11-1 to TRBJ2-2; tentatively, D is TRBD1 (6 bases). This CDR3 is built from 16 residues. With 4 bases removed from V and 1 base from J, the gap between germline ends came to 13 bases. Germline V gene lookup returns CDR1 SGHAT and CDR2 FQDESV (reference sequence). The CDR3 sequence: CASSWPTGGNTGELFF. CDR3 in DNA: TGTGCCAGCAGCTGGCCGACAGGAGGGAACACCGGGGAGCTGTTTTTT.

The chain couples TRBV6-1 to TRBJ2-6; possibly TRBD2 for D (5 bases). The V end was cut by 3 bases, the J end by 2 bases, with 17 bases between. This CDR3 is 18 amino acids long. The germline V gene encodes CDR1 MNHNS and CDR2 SASEGT. CDR3 nucleotide sequence: TGTGCCAGCAGTGACATCTCGTTGGATAGCGCTGGGGCCAACGTCCTGACTTTC. Amino acids: CASSDISLDSAGANVLTF.

The chain links TRBV7-9 to TRBJ1-1; no definite D call. Trimming took off 2 bases at V and 4 bases at J, with 11 bases between the two ends. This CDR3 is 14 amino acids long. CDR1 SEHNR and CDR2 FQNEAQ come from the germline V gene (reference sequence). CDR3 protein: CASSLKQTPTEAFF. The DNA for the CDR3 is TGTGCCAGCAGCTTAAAACAGACCCCCACTGAAGCTTTCTTT.

This chain uses TRBV7-9 with TRBJ1-1; D unresolved. Germline-derived CDR1 and CDR2 are SEHNR and FQNEAQ (reference sequence). CDR3 length equals 11 residues. The V and J ends lost 8 bases and 0 bases respectively, with 4 bases between them. The CDR3 region has the DNA TGTGCCAGCGAGGTGAACACTGAAGCTTTCTTT. It yields the protein CASEVNTEAFF.

The chain couples TRBV5-5 to TRBJ1-6; 8 bases fit TRBD1. The ends lost 7 bases at V and 0 bases at J; junction bases unmatched: 15. Looked up from germline, CDR1 is SGHKS and CDR2 is YYEKEE (reference sequence). The CDR3 is 19 amino acids. CDR3 region: CASRTGGQGAGSYNSPLHF. In DNA, the CDR3 is TGTGCCAGCCGCACCGGGGGGCAGGGGGCGGGCTCCTATAATTCACCCCTCCACTTT.

DNA of the CDR3: TGTGCCAGCAGCCCGGGTATCTACGAGCAGTACTTC. Translation gives CASSPGIYEQYF. The chain combines TRBV6-1 with TRBJ2-7; D is unresolved. The CDR3 has 12 residues. V lost 6 bases and J lost 3, with 9 bases in between. Per germline, CDR1 MNHNS and CDR2 SASEGT.

The J gene is TRBJ2-5, the V gene TRBV5-6; 10 bases agree with TRBD2. V shed 1 base, J shed 5 bases, and the junction held 8 bases outside the gene matches. Germline CDR1 and CDR2: SGHDT and YYEEEE. There are 16 residues in the CDR3. The CDR3: CASSLRAAGGFETQYF. In nucleotides, the CDR3 is TGTGCCAGCAGCTTGCGGGCAGCGGGGGGGTTTGAGACCCAGTACTTC.

The chain joins TRBV5-4 to TRBJ1-3; D gene ambiguous. Germline-derived CDR1 and CDR2 are SGHNT and YYREEE (reference sequence). The CDR3 runs 13 residues. With 2 bases removed from V and 3 bases from J, the gap between germline ends came to 6 bases. CDR3 amino acids: CASSLENGNTIYF. For the CDR3, the DNA is TGTGCCAGCAGCTTAGAGAATGGAAACACCATATATTTT.

This chain uses TRBV27 with TRBJ1-6, with a tentative D call TRBD1 (5 bases). The germline V gene encodes CDR1 MNHEY and CDR2 SMNVEV (reference sequence). The CDR3 runs 15 residues. V was pared by 6 bases and J by 7 bases, with 16 bases between. The DNA of the CDR3 is TGTGCCAGCAGGAAGCCGGGACTCAGGAATTCACCCCTCCACTTT. It is translated as CASRKPGLRNSPLHF.

To note about this clone: The same CDR3 also results from other DNA sequences found in this sample. V and J are TRBV12-3 or TRBV12-4 and TRBJ1-5; D gene uncertain. V was clipped by 0 bases and J by 7 bases, with 7 bases between them. The CDR3 runs 13 residues. The CDR3 loop is CASSLAGGQPQHF. CDR3 sequence (DNA): TGTGCCAGCAGTTTAGCAGGAGGGCAGCCCCAGCATTTT.

J is TRBJ2-2 and V is TRBV9; D is perhaps TRBD2 (12 bases). There are 22 residues in the CDR3. The V end was cut by 1 base, the J end by 7 bases, with 35 bases between. Germline V lookup: CDR1 SGDLS, CDR2 YYNGEE. Here the CDR3 reads CASSVSRTGGPLAGGPVGELFF. As DNA, the CDR3 is TGTGCCAGCAGCGTATCTCGGACAGGGGGCCCGCTAGCGGGAGGGCCGGTCGGGGAGCTGTTTTTT.

The rearrangement uses TRBV30 and TRBJ1-2; D remains unclear. The CDR3 extends over 13 amino acids. The germline V and J ends were trimmed by 0 bases and 8 bases, with 13 bases remaining between them. Germline V gene sequence: CDR1 GTSNPN, CDR2 SVGIG (reference sequence). The CDR3 nucleotides are TGTGCCTGGAGTGTAACTTACGAAAGAGGCTACACCTTC. Translating gives CAWSVTYERGYTF. Drawing the rest from reference TRBV30 and TRBJ1-2, the complete variable domain is SQTIHQWPATLVQPVGSPLSLECTVEGTSNPNLYWYRQAAGRGLQLLFYSVGIGQISSEVPQNLSASRPQDRQFILSSKKLLLSDSGFYLCAWSVTYERGYTFGSGTRLTVV.

The chain links TRBV7-2 to TRBJ1-2, with D possibly being TRBD1 (6 bases). The CDR3 has 16 residues. Trimming took 0 bases from V and 7 from J, leaving 18 bases between them. CDR1 is SGHTA, CDR2 FQGNSA, per germline. The CDR3 is CASSLAGTGTVGGYTF. Written as DNA, the CDR3 is TGTGCCAGCAGCTTAGCGGGAACAGGGACCGTAGGTGGCTACACCTTC.

This chain uses TRBV7-9 with TRBJ1-1; possible D gene TRBD1, 5 bases. V was pared by 5 bases and J by 1 base, with 17 bases between. The CDR3 is made up of 16 amino acids. Germline values: CDR1 SEHNR, CDR2 FQNEAQ (reference sequence). The CDR3 here is CASSPWAGRGNTEAFF. The DNA for the CDR3 is TGTGCCAGCAGCCCCTGGGCGGGGCGGGGGAACACTGAAGCTTTCTTT.

This chain joins TRBV2 and TRBJ1-6, with D perhaps matching TRBD1 (6 bases). The V end was cut by 0 bases, the J end by 10 bases, with 16 bases between. Germline CDR1 and CDR2: SNHLY and FYNNEI. The CDR3 is made up of 16 amino acids. This CDR3 is CASSEAQGRSRSPLHF. CDR3 sequence (DNA): TGTGCCAGCAGTGAAGCACAGGGACGTTCGCGCTCACCCCTCCACTTT.

The V and J genes are TRBV5-1 and TRBJ1-2, with TRBD1 as a possible D gene (5 bases). V dropped 0 bases and J dropped 8 bases, with 14 bases sitting between them. The CDR3 totals 14 residues. Germline assignment: CDR1 SGHRS and CDR2 YFSETQ. The CDR3 loop is CASSLAEEGSGYTF. In DNA, the CDR3 is TGCGCCAGCAGCTTGGCCGAGGAGGGGAGCGGCTACACCTTC.

V and J are TRBV28 and TRBJ1-1; D unclear. The CDR3 runs to 15 residues. Trimming left V 7 bases short and J 1 base short, with 16 bases between. CDR1 is MDHEN and CDR2 is SYDVKM in the germline V gene. Here the CDR3 DNA reads TGTGCCAGCACCGTGGGCCAACTCGCGAACACTGAAGCTTTCTTT. Amino acid sequence: CASTVGQLANTEAFF.

The chain recombines TRBV5-8 with TRBJ2-2; D is unresolved. Per the germline V gene, CDR1 is SGHTS and CDR2 is YDEGEE. V shed 0 bases and J shed 7 bases, with 13 bases lying between them. CDR3 length equals 15 residues. This CDR3 reads CASSLGSLSGGELFF. CDR3 coding DNA: TGTGCCAGCAGCTTGGGCTCGCTGAGTGGCGGGGAGCTGTTTTTT.

The chain carries TRBV7-3 and TRBJ2-2; no definite D call. V lost 5 bases and J lost 6, with 10 bases in between. The CDR3 contains 13 residues. Germline V gene sequence: CDR1 SGHTA, CDR2 FQGTGA. CDR3 DNA sequence: TGTGCCAGCAGCATAGTGCCCTCCGGGGAGCTGTTTTTT. Encoded protein: CASSIVPSGELFF.

The chain combines TRBV19 with TRBJ1-1, with TRBD1 matching over 8 bases. The CDR3 length is 15 residues. V shed 1 base and J 4 bases; nucleotides not matched to a gene: 5. The V gene's germline CDR1 is LNHDA and CDR2 SQIVND (reference sequence). The CDR3 here is CASSIGGRGRTEAFF. For the CDR3, the DNA is TGTGCCAGTAGTATAGGGGGCAGGGGGCGCACTGAAGCTTTCTTT.